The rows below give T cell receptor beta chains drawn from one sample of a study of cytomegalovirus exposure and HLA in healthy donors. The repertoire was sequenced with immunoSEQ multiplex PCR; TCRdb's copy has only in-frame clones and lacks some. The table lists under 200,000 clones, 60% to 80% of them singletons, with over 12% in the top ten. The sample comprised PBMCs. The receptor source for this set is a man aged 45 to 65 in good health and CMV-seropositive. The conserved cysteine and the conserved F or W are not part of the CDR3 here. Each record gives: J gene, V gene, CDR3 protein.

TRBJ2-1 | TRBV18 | ASSLGGSSYNEQF
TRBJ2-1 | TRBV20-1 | SAGYNEQF
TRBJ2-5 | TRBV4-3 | ASSQMGQGAAGTQY
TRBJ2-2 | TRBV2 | ASSVHNTGELF
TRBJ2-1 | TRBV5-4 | ASSLTGGDEQF
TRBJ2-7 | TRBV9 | ASSVGPAGNYEQY
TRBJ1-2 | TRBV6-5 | ASSYEQTSNYGYT
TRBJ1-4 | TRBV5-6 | ASSPDRAWEKLF
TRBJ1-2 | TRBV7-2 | ASSLIGGRLYGYT
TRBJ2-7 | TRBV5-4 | ASSEGQGRIVYEQY
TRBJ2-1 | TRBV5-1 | ASSPVRVAGEGQF
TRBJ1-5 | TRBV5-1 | ASSLGEGGSNQPQH
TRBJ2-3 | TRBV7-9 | ASSSADTQY
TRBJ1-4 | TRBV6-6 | ASSYSRGATNEKLF
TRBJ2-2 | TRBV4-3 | ASSQDLAGGRRTGELF
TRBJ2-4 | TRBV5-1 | ASSLVGTSLAKNIQY
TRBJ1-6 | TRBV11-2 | ASSRYGDNSPLH
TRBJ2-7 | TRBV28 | ASSLTIGIAGGPYEQY
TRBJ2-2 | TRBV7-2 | ASSSLRRLAGGIGELF
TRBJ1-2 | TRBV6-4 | ASSDSLSGADGYT
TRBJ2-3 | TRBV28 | AGSFLGVGDTQY
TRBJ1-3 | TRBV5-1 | ASSMRTGPTGNTIY
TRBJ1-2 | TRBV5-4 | ASKGGGADYGYT
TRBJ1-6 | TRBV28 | ASNGDSTSSYNSPLH
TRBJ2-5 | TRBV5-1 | ASSVGTGWGETQY
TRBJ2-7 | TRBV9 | ASSPETGVVYEQY
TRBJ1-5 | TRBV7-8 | ASSLLPLTTGGARGNQPQH
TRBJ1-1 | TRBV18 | ATQVGTGSTEAF
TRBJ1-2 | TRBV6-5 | ASSPRDRGTGGYT
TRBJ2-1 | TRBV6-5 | ASTNLRDSYNEQF
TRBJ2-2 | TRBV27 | ASRPPGGGELF
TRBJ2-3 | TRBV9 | ASSVGSGGGYTDTQY
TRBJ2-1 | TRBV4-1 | ASSSRGGRGPGDEQF
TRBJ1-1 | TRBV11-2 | ASSYLSNTEAF
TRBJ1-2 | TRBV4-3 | ASSQEWVGGRAGYT
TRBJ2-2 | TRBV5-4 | ASSFGPTGELF
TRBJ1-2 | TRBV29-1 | SASGTENYGYT
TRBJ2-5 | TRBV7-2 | ASSFTRQETQY
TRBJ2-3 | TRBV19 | ASSFLQQGIQSTQY
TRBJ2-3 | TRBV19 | ASSITGLVGDTQY
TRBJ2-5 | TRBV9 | ASSETGLQETQY
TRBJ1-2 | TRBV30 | AWSFRGFGYT
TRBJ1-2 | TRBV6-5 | ASKSSGSYGYT
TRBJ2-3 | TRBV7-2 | ASSLSRSGGGGDTQY
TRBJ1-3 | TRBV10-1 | ASSPSAGAGNTIY
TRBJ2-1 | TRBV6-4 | ASSDPGTGGPQF
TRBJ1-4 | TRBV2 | ASSERGQNNEKLF
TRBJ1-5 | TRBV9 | ASSVTGTNQPQH
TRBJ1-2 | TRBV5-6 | ASTGPGQNYGYT
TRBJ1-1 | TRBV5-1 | ASSLQGARDTEAF
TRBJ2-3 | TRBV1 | TSRRQGTSTDTQY
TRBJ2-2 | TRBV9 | ASSVAGTGELF
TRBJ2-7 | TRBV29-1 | SVVDSTYEQY
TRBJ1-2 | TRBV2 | ASTRDRLSNYGYT